This paragraph reports one T cell receptor beta chain. The antigen remains unidentified. Only in-frame clones appear in the TCRdb table, and some are missing; sequencing was by immunoSEQ multiplex PCR. The sample shows 130,000 to 150,000 clones, 82% of them seen only once. This sample is drawn from a study of T cell responses to AZD1222 COVID-19 vaccine. Overall study results and limits: Repertoire sampling occurred only after the peak T cell response. Spike was spanned by vaccine-associated CD4 TCRs, which were dominant at 160-218 and 743-854.

This receptor was obtained from an adult in good health. This specimen was peripheral blood, taken on day 0 of MenACWY control vaccination.

The CDR3 nucleotides read TGTGCCAGCAGCCCCGACAGGGATTATGGCTACACCTTC. Its translation: CASSPDRDYGYTF. The V and J genes are TRBV14 and TRBJ1-2; TRBD1 aligns across 7 bases. Germline V gene lookup returns CDR1 SGHDN and CDR2 FVKESK. Germline trimming cut 4 bases from V and 5 bases from J; bases unmatched to any gene: 4. The CDR3 runs to 13 residues.